A selection of T cell receptor beta chains follows, all from one sample in a study of spatial heterogeneity in lung cancer. TCRdb processed the 5' RACE reads anew with MiXCR; each CDR3 protein has one entry. The profile shows some 96,000 distinct CDR3 sequences, under 4.5% of them singletons. Sequences were derived from lung tumor tissue, sampled at surgery. The receptor set was obtained from a male donor with early-stage non-small cell lung cancer. CDR3s include the opening cysteine and the closing phenylalanine or tryptophan. A D gene is named only where the DNA matches it firmly. Expanded clones are given a class, and other clones once, few, many or no size at all.

V: TRBV28; J: TRBJ1-5; D: TRBD1; size: .; DNA: TGTGCCAGCAACCCGGGACAGGGGGGTCAGCCCCAGCATTTT; CDR3: CASNPGQGGQPQHF
V: TRBV6-1; J: TRBJ1-2; D: .; size: many; DNA: TGTGCCAGCAGTGAAAATTCCCAGGCGTCCGGCTACACCTTC; CDR3: CASSENSQASGYTF
V: TRBV7-9; J: TRBJ2-2; D: TRBD2; size: many; DNA: TGTGCCAGCAGCTTCGGACTAGCGGACGGGGAGCTGTTTTTT; CDR3: CASSFGLADGELFF
V: TRBV20-1; J: TRBJ1-1; D: .; size: many; DNA: TGCAGTGCTAGAGATGCGGGGCAGAGCAGGAACACTGAAGCTTTCTTT; CDR3: CSARDAGQSRNTEAFF
V: TRBV6-1; J: TRBJ1-5; D: .; size: few; DNA: TGTGCCTGCCTTTGGGAGGGGTCCAAGTGGGTTAGCAATCAGCCCCAGCATTTT; CDR3: CACLWEGSKWVSNQPQHF
V: TRBV5-1; J: TRBJ1-2; D: .; size: once; DNA: TGCGCCAGCAGCGGGACCGGGAGAAATGGCTACACCTTC; CDR3: CASSGTGRNGYTF
V: TRBV5-1; J: TRBJ2-3; D: .; size: many; DNA: TGCGCCAGCAGCAAACTAGGCGTATCGCCAGATACGCAGTATTTT; CDR3: CASSKLGVSPDTQYF
V: TRBV9; J: TRBJ2-7; D: .; size: many; DNA: TGTGCCAGCAGCGTAGGACCAGGGACGGGCTACGAGCAGTACTTC; CDR3: CASSVGPGTGYEQYF
V: TRBV12-3/TRBV12-4; J: TRBJ2-1; D: .; size: many; DNA: TGTGCCAGCAGTGGGTCGGGGTCCTACAATGAGCAGTTCTTC; CDR3: CASSGSGSYNEQFF
V: TRBV2; J: TRBJ2-6; D: TRBD1; size: many; DNA: TGTGCCAGCCTGCCCGGGACAGGATCAGCTGGGGCCAACGTCCTGACTTTC; CDR3: CASLPGTGSAGANVLTF
V: TRBV7-4; J: TRBJ2-3; D: TRBD2; size: many; DNA: TGTGCCAGCAGCTTAGGTCTTTGCGGGAGCTCCCCAGATACGCAGTATTTT; CDR3: CASSLGLCGSSPDTQYF
V: TRBV20-1; J: TRBJ2-3; D: TRBD1; size: many; DNA: TGCAGTGCCGACTGGGACAGGGAAGAAACAGATACGCAGTATTTT; CDR3: CSADWDREETDTQYF
V: TRBV3-1; J: TRBJ2-1; D: .; size: .; DNA: TGTGCCAGCAGCCCCTCCGGGCCCCGCCGGGATGAGCAGTTCTTC; CDR3: CASSPSGPRRDEQFF
V: TRBV12-3/TRBV12-4; J: TRBJ2-5; D: .; size: .; DNA: TGTGCCAGCAGTCTTACGGGACAAGAAGAGACCCAGTACTTC; CDR3: CASSLTGQEETQYF
V: TRBV28; J: TRBJ1-6; D: .; size: many; DNA: TGTGCCAGCAGTTTCGCCTTGGGGAGATCGAATTCACCCCTCCACTTT; CDR3: CASSFALGRSNSPLHF
V: TRBV4-1; J: TRBJ1-4; D: TRBD1; size: .; DNA: TGCGCCAGCAGCTACAGGGGGGGGCTACGAACTAATGAAAAACTGTTTTTT; CDR3: CASSYRGGLRTNEKLFF
V: TRBV3-1; J: TRBJ2-7; D: TRBD2; size: many; DNA: TGTGCCAGCAGCCCTTGGGCTAGCGGGAGTTACGAGCAGTACTTC; CDR3: CASSPWASGSYEQYF
V: TRBV11-3; J: TRBJ2-3; D: TRBD2; size: .; DNA: TGTGCCAGCTCGGCGGGCGGGAGAGAAGATACGCAGTATTTT; CDR3: CASSAGGREDTQYF
V: TRBV28; J: TRBJ2-5; D: .; size: many; DNA: TGTGCCAGCAGTTCCACAGGATACGAGACCCAGTACTTC; CDR3: CASSSTGYETQYF
V: TRBV5-1; J: TRBJ1-4; D: TRBD1; size: many; DNA: TGCGCCAGCAGCTGGACAGGGCGAGAAAAACTGTTTTTT; CDR3: CASSWTGREKLFF
V: TRBV4-2; J: TRBJ1-2; D: .; size: many; DNA: TGTGCCAGCAGCCAAGACACAGGAGGTAATGGCTACACCTTC; CDR3: CASSQDTGGNGYTF
V: TRBV11-2; J: TRBJ2-1; D: .; size: few; DNA: TGTGCCAGCAGCCCGCGTCTAGCCATAGACAATGAGCAGTTCTTC; CDR3: CASSPRLAIDNEQFF
V: TRBV5-1; J: TRBJ2-3; D: .; size: many; DNA: TGCGCCAGCAGCTTCTTCCAGGGGCCCGAACACACAGATACGCAGTATTTT; CDR3: CASSFFQGPEHTDTQYF
V: TRBV12-3/TRBV12-4; J: TRBJ2-7; D: TRBD1; size: many; DNA: TGTGCCAGCAGTCCTCGACAGGGACCCTACGAGCAGTACTTC; CDR3: CASSPRQGPYEQYF
V: TRBV20-1; J: TRBJ2-3; D: TRBD2; size: many; DNA: TGCAGTGCTAGTCTTAGCGGGAGTAGCACAGATACGCAGTATTTT; CDR3: CSASLSGSSTDTQYF
V: TRBV20-1; J: TRBJ2-1; D: .; size: few; DNA: TGCAGTGCTAGAGATTTTCTTCCCTTGGGGCGTAGGGACTACAATGAGCAGTTCTTC; CDR3: CSARDFLPLGRRDYNEQFF
V: TRBV5-1; J: TRBJ1-1; D: .; size: many; DNA: TGCGCCAGCAGCCCCGGCGATATGAACACTGAAGCTTTCTTT; CDR3: CASSPGDMNTEAFF
V: TRBV11-2; J: TRBJ2-5; D: TRBD2; size: many; DNA: TGTGCCAGCAGCCCCCGGACTAGCGGGAGCCGAGAGACCCAGTACTTC; CDR3: CASSPRTSGSRETQYF
V: TRBV20-1; J: TRBJ2-3; D: .; size: many; DNA: TGCAGTGCTGGCTTATCAGTTGATACGCAGTATTTT; CDR3: CSAGLSVDTQYF
V: TRBV7-9; J: TRBJ1-1; D: TRBD1; size: many; DNA: TGTGCCAGCGAGGGACAGGCGAACACTGAAGCTTTCTTT; CDR3: CASEGQANTEAFF
V: TRBV7-9; J: TRBJ2-7; D: TRBD2; size: many; DNA: TGTGCCAGCAGCCAAGGCGGGACTAGCTCGTCCGAGCAGTACTTC; CDR3: CASSQGGTSSSEQYF
V: TRBV2; J: TRBJ2-7; D: TRBD2; size: many; DNA: TGTGCCAGCGAGGTGACTAGCGTAGGCGAGCAGTACTTC; CDR3: CASEVTSVGEQYF
V: TRBV7-9; J: TRBJ2-1; D: TRBD2; size: many; DNA: TGTGCCAGCAGCTTGGATAGCGGGATTTCGTTCTTC; CDR3: CASSLDSGISFF
V: TRBV2; J: TRBJ1-1; D: .; size: many; DNA: TGTGCCAGCGAAGGAGCGACCCCTGAAGCTTTCTTT; CDR3: CASEGATPEAFF
V: TRBV12-3/TRBV12-4; J: TRBJ2-1; D: TRBD2; size: many; DNA: TGTGCCAGCAGTTTAGCCGGGGGGACCCTCGGTCCGTTCTTC; CDR3: CASSLAGGTLGPFF
V: TRBV6-2/TRBV6-3; J: TRBJ2-3; D: .; size: many; DNA: TGTGCCAGCAGCCTTGGAACCCGTAGGGACCGCTCCGATACGCAGTATTTT; CDR3: CASSLGTRRDRSDTQYF
V: TRBV11-2; J: TRBJ1-5; D: .; size: few; DNA: TGTGCCAGCAGCTTAGAAGGTGCTCAGCCCCAGCATTTT; CDR3: CASSLEGAQPQHF
V: TRBV20-1; J: TRBJ2-7; D: .; size: few; DNA: TGCAGTGCTAGAGCCAAGGGACCTTTATACGAGCAGTACTTC; CDR3: CSARAKGPLYEQYF
V: TRBV6-1; J: TRBJ1-2; D: .; size: many; DNA: TGTGCCAGCAGTGCATTGGGAACAGGGAGAAACTATGGCTACACCTTC; CDR3: CASSALGTGRNYGYTF
V: TRBV29-1; J: TRBJ2-7; D: TRBD1; size: few; DNA: TGCAGCGTCGGGACAGGGGTCTCCTACGAGCAGTACTTC; CDR3: CSVGTGVSYEQYF
V: TRBV14; J: TRBJ1-1; D: .; size: .; DNA: TGTGCCAGCAGCCGGGGACATTTGAACACTGAAGCTTTCTTT; CDR3: CASSRGHLNTEAFF
V: TRBV3-1; J: TRBJ2-7; D: TRBD1; size: many; DNA: TGTGCCAGCAGGCGGACAGGCGCCTACGAGCAGTACTTC; CDR3: CASRRTGAYEQYF
V: TRBV6-6; J: TRBJ1-1; D: .; size: many; DNA: TGTGCCAGCAGTTACGGGGCAGCTGGAGGCACTGAAGCTTTCTTT; CDR3: CASSYGAAGGTEAFF
V: TRBV10-3; J: TRBJ2-7; D: TRBD2; size: .; DNA: TGTGCCATCAGCTCCGGGACTACCTACGAGCAGTACTTC; CDR3: CAISSGTTYEQYF
V: TRBV7-9; J: TRBJ2-2; D: .; size: many; DNA: TGTGCCAGCACCTTATCACTCACCGGGGAGCTGTTTTTT; CDR3: CASTLSLTGELFF
V: TRBV6-1; J: TRBJ2-1; D: .; size: many; DNA: TGTGCCAGCAGTGATGGGCGAACCGAATACAATGAGCAGTTCTTC; CDR3: CASSDGRTEYNEQFF
V: TRBV28; J: TRBJ1-3; D: .; size: few; DNA: TGTGCCAGCAGGCAGATTGGAAACACCATATATTTT; CDR3: CASRQIGNTIYF
V: TRBV11-2; J: TRBJ2-5; D: .; size: many; DNA: TGTGCCAGCAGTCCTCCAGGGGTCCAAGAGACCCAGTACTTC; CDR3: CASSPPGVQETQYF
V: TRBV27; J: TRBJ2-3; D: .; size: many; DNA: TGTGCCAGCAGTGGGAGTACCCTAGGAGCGCAGTATTTT; CDR3: CASSGSTLGAQYF
V: TRBV29-1; J: TRBJ2-1; D: TRBD2; size: many; DNA: TGCAGCGTTGAAGATCGGGGAGTAGGGGAGGGGCAGTTCTTC; CDR3: CSVEDRGVGEGQFF
V: TRBV3-1; J: TRBJ1-4; D: .; size: many; DNA: TGTGCCAGCAGCCAATCAGCGGATACAACTAATGAAAAACTGTTTTTT; CDR3: CASSQSADTTNEKLFF